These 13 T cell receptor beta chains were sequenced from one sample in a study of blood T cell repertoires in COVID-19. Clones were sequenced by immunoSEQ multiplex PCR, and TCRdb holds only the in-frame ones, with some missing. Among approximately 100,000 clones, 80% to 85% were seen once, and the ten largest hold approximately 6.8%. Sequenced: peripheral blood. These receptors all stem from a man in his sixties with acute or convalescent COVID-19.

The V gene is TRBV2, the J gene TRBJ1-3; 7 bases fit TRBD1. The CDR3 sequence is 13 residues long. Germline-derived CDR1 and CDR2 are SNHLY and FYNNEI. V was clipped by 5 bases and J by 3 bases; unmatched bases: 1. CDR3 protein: CASSWDSGNTIYF. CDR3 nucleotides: TGTGCCAGCAGTTGGGACAGTGGAAACACCATATATTTT.

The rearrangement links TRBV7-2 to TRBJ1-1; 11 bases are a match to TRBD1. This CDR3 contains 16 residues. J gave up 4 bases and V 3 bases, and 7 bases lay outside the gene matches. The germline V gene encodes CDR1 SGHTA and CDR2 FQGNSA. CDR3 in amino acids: CASSFGTGGFVTEAFF. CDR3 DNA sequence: TGTGCCAGCAGCTTTGGGACAGGGGGTTTTGTCACTGAAGCTTTCTTT.

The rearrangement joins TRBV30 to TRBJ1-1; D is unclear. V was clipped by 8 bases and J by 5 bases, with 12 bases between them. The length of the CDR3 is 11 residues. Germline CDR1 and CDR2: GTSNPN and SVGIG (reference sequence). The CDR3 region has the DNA TGTGCCCGACAAATAGGAACTGAAGCTTTCTTT. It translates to CARQIGTEAFF.

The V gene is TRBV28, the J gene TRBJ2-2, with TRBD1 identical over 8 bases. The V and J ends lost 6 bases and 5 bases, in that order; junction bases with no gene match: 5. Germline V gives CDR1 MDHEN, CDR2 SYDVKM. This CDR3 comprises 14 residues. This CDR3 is CASSHRGETGELFF. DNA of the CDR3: TGTGCCAGCAGCCACAGGGGGGAAACCGGGGAGCTGTTTTTT.

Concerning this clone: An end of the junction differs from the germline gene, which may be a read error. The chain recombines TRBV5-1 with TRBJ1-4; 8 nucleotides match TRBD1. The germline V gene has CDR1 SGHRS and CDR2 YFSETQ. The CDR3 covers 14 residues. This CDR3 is CASSQGATNEKLFF. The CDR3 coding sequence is TGCGCCAGCAGCCAGGGGGCAACGAATGAAAAACTGTTTTTT.

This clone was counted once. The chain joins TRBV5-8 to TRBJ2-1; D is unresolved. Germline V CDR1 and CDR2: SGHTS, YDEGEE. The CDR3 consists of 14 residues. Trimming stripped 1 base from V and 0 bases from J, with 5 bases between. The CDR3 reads CASSLRSSYNEQFF. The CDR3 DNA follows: TGTGCCAGCAGCTTGCGGAGCTCCTACAATGAGCAGTTCTTC.

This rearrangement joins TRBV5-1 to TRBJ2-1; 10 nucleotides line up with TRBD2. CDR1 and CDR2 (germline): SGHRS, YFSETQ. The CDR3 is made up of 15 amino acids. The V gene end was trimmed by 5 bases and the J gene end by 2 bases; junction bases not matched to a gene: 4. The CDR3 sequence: CASRFSGGAYNEQFF. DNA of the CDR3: TGCGCCAGCAGGTTCAGCGGGGGGGCCTACAATGAGCAGTTCTTC.

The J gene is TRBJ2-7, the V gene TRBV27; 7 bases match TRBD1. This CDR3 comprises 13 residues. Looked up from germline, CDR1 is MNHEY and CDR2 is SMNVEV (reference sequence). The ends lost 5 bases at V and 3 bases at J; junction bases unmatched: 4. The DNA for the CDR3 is TGTGCCAGCAGTCCACAGGGGAGCTACGAGCAGTACTTC. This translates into CASSPQGSYEQYF.

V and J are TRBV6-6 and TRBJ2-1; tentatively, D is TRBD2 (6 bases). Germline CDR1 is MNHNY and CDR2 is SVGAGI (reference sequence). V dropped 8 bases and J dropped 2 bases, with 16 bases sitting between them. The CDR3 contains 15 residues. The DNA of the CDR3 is TGTGCCAGCTTCTCCCGGCCGGGGGCCTACAATGAGCAGTTCTTC. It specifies CASFSRPGAYNEQFF.

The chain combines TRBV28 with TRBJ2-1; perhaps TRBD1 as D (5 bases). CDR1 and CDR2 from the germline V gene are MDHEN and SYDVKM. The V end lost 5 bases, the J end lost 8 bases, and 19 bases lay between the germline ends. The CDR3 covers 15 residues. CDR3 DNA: TGTGCCAGCAGTAAAGATGTGGGGCCTCCCGATGAGCAGTTCTTC. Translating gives CASSKDVGPPDEQFF.

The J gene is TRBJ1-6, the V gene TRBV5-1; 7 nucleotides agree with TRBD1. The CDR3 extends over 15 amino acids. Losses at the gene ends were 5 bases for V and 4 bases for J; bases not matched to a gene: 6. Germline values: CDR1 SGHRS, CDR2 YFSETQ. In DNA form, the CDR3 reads TGCGCCAGCAGTAGGGCAGGGGGTTATAATTCACCCCTCCACTTT. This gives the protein CASSRAGGYNSPLHF.

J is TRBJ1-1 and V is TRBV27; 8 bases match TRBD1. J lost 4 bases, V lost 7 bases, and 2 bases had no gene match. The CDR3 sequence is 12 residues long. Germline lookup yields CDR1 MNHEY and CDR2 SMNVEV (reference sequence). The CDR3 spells CASKGQGTEAFF. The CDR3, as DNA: TGTGCCAGCAAAGGACAGGGCACTGAAGCTTTCTTT.

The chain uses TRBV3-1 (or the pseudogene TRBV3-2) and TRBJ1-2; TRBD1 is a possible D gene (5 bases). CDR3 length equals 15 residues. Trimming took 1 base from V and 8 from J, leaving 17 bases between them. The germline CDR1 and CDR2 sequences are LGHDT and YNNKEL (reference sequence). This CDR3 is CASSQAKGVGGGYTF. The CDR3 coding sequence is TGTGCCAGCAGCCAAGCCAAGGGTGTCGGGGGAGGCTACACCTTC.